This T cell receptor beta chain is drawn from a study of glioma-infiltrating T cells after dendritic cell vaccination (dated by TCRdb to the mid-2010s). Notes on the research overall: The cohort comprised 15 glioblastoma patients from Phase I and II dendritic cell vaccination trials, 9 newly diagnosed and 6 with recurrent disease. In glioblastoma patients vaccinated with dendritic cells, deep sequencing of TCR beta CDR3 regions served to measure the amount of tumor-infiltrating lymphocytes and to compare repertoires between tumor and blood. Between about 2002 and 2013, the patients were given dendritic cell vaccination pulsed with autologous tumor lysate. The vaccine was prepared from monocyte-derived dendritic cells that were cultured for more than six days with IL-4 and GM-CSF and then pulsed overnight with autologous tumor lysate. TCR sequencing metrics, including TIL content and tumor-blood repertoire overlap, were correlated with survival after dendritic cell vaccination. Patients received three intradermal dendritic cell vaccine injections at biweekly intervals in the arm below the axilla. General study outcomes and caveats: The cohort was small and heterogeneous, with few patients having full blood and tumor sets and even fewer initial-recurrent tumor pairs. TCR clonality showed no direct relationship with survival, which suggests that a diverse polyclonal response may be important. After dendritic cell vaccination, a higher estimated pretreatment TIL content predicted longer time to progression and longer overall survival. The three-group TCR overlap response model was described as speculative and requiring prospective validation.

The immunoSEQ assay amplified TCRB CDR3 regions from around 2.1 micrograms of genomic DNA, or from all available DNA when less than that amount was available. The multiplex PCR employed 60 forward primers targeting TCR V beta segments and 13 reverse primers targeting J beta segments. To estimate the number of reads per starting template, synthetic control templates were added to each sample at limiting dilution. Reads of 87 bp were generated by sequencing on the Illumina HiSeq System. The authors processed their data as follows. PCR and sequencing errors were removed by merging closely related sequences with a nearest neighbor algorithm. TCR overlap was defined as the percentage of unique tumor TCR beta sequences that were also present in the same patient's peripheral blood. TCRdb mirrors the immuneACCESS table, restricted to in-frame sequences. Some clones are absent from its copies; in checked studies, under half trace to an unresolved V gene, and the reason for the others is unknown. V and J calls and clone size are given by that table; D and trimming were obtained from the DNA. The sample contains more than 95,000 clones, around 91% of them found a single time. The ten most abundant clones make up 2.7% of the sample.

Sample time point, as interpreted from the label and publication: after dendritic cell vaccination, including at tumor progression/relapse. To be selected, patients needed enough residual fresh-frozen tumor tissue and more than two years of available survival data. None of the glioblastoma patients carried an isocitrate dehydrogenase mutation, although molecular status otherwise varied. PBMC were collected before vaccination, two weeks after the third vaccination, and at tumor progression when it occurred. The Qiagen DNeasy Blood extraction Kit was used to extract genomic DNA. In regard to this clone: This clone's antigen is unknown. It has no much larger one-base neighbor in the sample; base qualities were not kept.

Here V drops 0 bases and J drops 5 bases, and the junction holds 5 bases not matched to any gene. There are 15 amino acids in the CDR3, from cysteine to phenylalanine inclusive. Only the CDR3 DNA stays, 45 bases, in frame from base 1. Reading the germline V gene gives CDR1 SGHRS and CDR2 YFSETQ. The V gene is TRBV5-1 and the J gene is TRBJ1-2, with TRBD1 matching 9 junction bases. The origin of this receptor is a human donor with glioblastoma. Sequencing was performed on blood, taken after dendritic cell vaccination. CDR3 reads: CASSLGGTGMYGYTF. Read as DNA, the sequence is TGCGCCAGCAGCTTGGGGGGGACAGGGATGTATGGCTACACCTTC.